Listed here are 27 T cell receptor beta chains from one sample, sequenced in a study of blood T cell repertoires in COVID-19. Clones were read by immunoSEQ multiplex PCR, and TCRdb kept only the in-frame ones, dropping some. The table lists 400,000 to 500,000 clones, roughly 90% of them singletons. The sequencing sample was made of PBMCs or T cells enriched from blood (not recorded which). The receptor set was obtained from a woman younger than 30 who had been exposed to COVID-19.

This rearrangement joins TRBV7-2 to TRBJ2-5; 8 nucleotides match TRBD2. Germline trimming cut 2 bases from V and 4 bases from J; bases unmatched to any gene: 6. Germline CDR1 and CDR2: SGHTA and FQGNSA. The CDR3 is 15 residues long. CDR3 region: CASSLHSGARETQYF. In DNA form, the CDR3 reads TGTGCCAGCAGCTTACATAGCGGGGCTAGAGAGACCCAGTACTTC.

The chain links TRBV10-2 to TRBJ2-7, with TRBD1 matching 7 bases. There are 13 residues in the CDR3. V lost 3 bases to trimming and J lost 2 bases; unmatched junction nucleotides: 1. Per germline, CDR1 WSHSY and CDR2 SAAADI. The CDR3 coding sequence is TGCGCCAGCAGTGACGGGACAGCCTACGAGCAGTACTTC. This encodes CASSDGTAYEQYF.

This chain uses TRBV9 with TRBJ1-1; maybe TRBD1 (5 bases). Deletions cut 3 bases from V and 0 bases from J, with 12 bases between. Germline CDR1 SGDLS, CDR2 YYNGEE. The CDR3 contains 15 residues. CDR3 DNA sequence: TGTGCCAGCAGCGCTAATCAGGGTATGAACACTGAAGCTTTCTTT. Its protein is CASSANQGMNTEAFF. Supplemented by reference TRBV9 and TRBJ1-1, the full variable domain reads DSGVTQTPKHLITATGQRVTLRCSPRSGDLSVYWYQQSLDQGLQFLIQYYNGEERAKGNILERFSAQQFPDLHSELNLSSLELGDSALYFCASSANQGMNTEAFFGQGTRLTVV.

This clone occurred once. This chain uses TRBV6-5 with TRBJ1-1; perhaps TRBD1 as D (5 bases). The CDR3 totals 13 residues. The V and J ends lost 5 bases and 4 bases respectively, with 11 bases between them. Germline CDR1 reads MNHEY; CDR2 reads SVGAGI. CDR3: CASSTGGSTEAFF. The CDR3 region has the DNA TGTGCCAGCAGTACAGGAGGGAGCACTGAAGCTTTCTTT.

The CDR3 DNA reads as TGTGCCAGCAGTTTATGGGGACTAGCGGGAGGAGCCCAAGAGACCCAGTACTTC. Translated, it gives CASSLWGLAGGAQETQYF. The rearrangement links TRBV27 to TRBJ2-5; TRBD2 matches 15 bases. CDR1 and CDR2 from the germline V gene are MNHEY and SMNVEV (reference sequence). V lost 1 base and J lost 1; bases outside the gene matches: 4. This CDR3 contains 18 residues.

The chain is built from TRBV7-2 and TRBJ1-6; 7 positions agree with TRBD1. The ends lost 5 bases at V and 9 bases at J; junction bases unmatched: 7. This CDR3 region has 14 residues. CDR1 SGHTA and CDR2 FQGNSA come from the germline V gene. The CDR3 region has the DNA TGTGCCAGCAGCCCGGGACAGCTCCTTTCACCCCTCCACTTT. Its protein product is CASSPGQLLSPLHF. Based on the CDR3 plus reference TRBV7-2 and TRBJ1-6, the full variable domain is GAGVSQSPSNKVTEKGKDVELRCDPISGHTALYWYRQSLGQGLEFLIYFQGNSAPDKSGLPSDRFSAERTGGSVSTLTIQRTQQEDSAVYLCASSPGQLLSPLHFGNGTRLTVT.

The chain recombines TRBV7-3 with TRBJ2-5; 13 bases match TRBD2. The CDR3 has 15 amino acids. J lost 4 bases, V lost 5 bases, and 4 bases had no gene match. Germline V lookup: CDR1 SGHTA, CDR2 FQGTGA. The CDR3 loop reads CASSRGLAGRETQYF. The CDR3 DNA follows: TGTGCCAGCAGCCGGGGACTAGCGGGGAGAGAGACCCAGTACTTC.

The CDR3 spells CSALPRDRGGEQYF. The CDR3 DNA sequence: TGCAGCGCCTTACCCCGGGACAGGGGTGGCGAGCAGTACTTC. This chain joins TRBV29-1 and TRBJ2-7; 10 bases agree with TRBD1. V lost 7 bases to trimming and J lost 6 bases; unmatched junction nucleotides: 12. Germline V lookup: CDR1 SQVTM, CDR2 ANQGSEA. This CDR3 comprises 14 residues.

The rearrangement uses TRBV19 and TRBJ2-2, with TRBD1 matching over 7 bases. The V segment lost 5 bases and the J segment 3 bases; nucleotides outside the gene matches: 3. The CDR3 loop spans 14 amino acids. Germline lookup yields CDR1 LNHDA and CDR2 SQIVND (reference sequence). The CDR3 bases are TGTGCCAGTAGTGAGACAGGGTACACCGGGGAGCTGTTTTTT. The encoded protein is CASSETGYTGELFF.

The V call is TRBV28, the J call TRBJ1-5, with 7 bases that match TRBD1. Germline trimming cut 2 bases from V and 11 bases from J; bases unmatched to any gene: 9. The CDR3 totals 14 residues. Germline values: CDR1 MDHEN, CDR2 SYDVKM. CDR3 nucleotides: TGTGCCAGCAGTTTAGACAGGGCGTTCAAAGCCCAGCATTTT. Translating it yields CASSLDRAFKAQHF.

This clone was counted a single time. The chain is built from TRBV24-1 and TRBJ2-3, with 11 bases that match TRBD2. Germline CDR1 is KGHDR and CDR2 is SFDVKD. The CDR3 totals 16 residues. V was clipped by 4 bases and J by 6 bases; unmatched bases: 8. The CDR3 sequence: CATSDFSGRARDTQYF. In DNA, the CDR3 is TGTGCCACCAGTGACTTTAGCGGGAGGGCCAGGGATACGCAGTATTTT.

Turning to this clone: At one end, the junction sequence differs from germline, possibly due to a read error. The chain is built from TRBV11-3 and TRBJ2-5; 7 bases line up with TRBD1. Germline V CDR1 and CDR2: SGHNT, YENEEA. The CDR3 is made up of 13 amino acids. CDR3 loop: CAGSLGQKETQYF. CDR3 coding DNA: TGTGCCGGCAGCCTGGGACAGAAAGAGACCCAGTACTTC.

The chain employs TRBV20-1 and TRBJ2-1; 7 bases match TRBD1. The CDR3 is 15 residues long. V gave up 3 bases and J gave up 0 bases; unmatched junction bases: 5. The germline gives CDR1 DFQATT, CDR2 SNEGSKA (reference sequence). The CDR3 spells CSASVRQGSYNEQFF. The DNA of the CDR3 is TGCAGTGCTAGTGTTAGACAGGGCTCCTACAATGAGCAGTTCTTC.

The CDR3 spells CAISSSLTYEQYF. For the CDR3, the DNA is TGTGCCATCAGTTCAAGCCTAACCTACGAGCAGTACTTC. This rearrangement joins TRBV10-3 to TRBJ2-7, with no clear D. The V end was cut by 5 bases, the J end by 2 bases, with 10 bases between. CDR1 is ENHRY and CDR2 is SYGVKD in the germline V gene. The CDR3 is 13 amino acids.

This rearrangement joins TRBV6-5 to TRBJ1-3; 9 nucleotides agree with TRBD1. V shed 7 bases, J shed 5 bases, and the junction held 6 bases outside the gene matches. Germline V gene lookup returns CDR1 MNHEY and CDR2 SVGAGI. CDR3 length equals 14 residues. CDR3 bases: TGTGCCAGCATCTTACAGGGGGCTAGAAACACCATATATTTT. Amino acids: CASILQGARNTIYF.

This clone was detected only once. The V call is TRBV10-2, the J call TRBJ2-3, with TRBD2 identical over 8 bases. Looked up from germline, CDR1 is WSHSY and CDR2 is SAAADI. V lost 3 bases to trimming and J lost 0 bases; unmatched junction nucleotides: 8. This CDR3 has 17 amino acids. CDR3 protein: CASSDEELAGSTDTQYF. The CDR3, as DNA: TGCGCCAGCAGTGACGAGGAATTAGCGGGAAGCACAGATACGCAGTATTTT.

This clone has only a few counts. The rearrangement links TRBV4-2 to TRBJ2-7, with D perhaps TRBD1 (5 bases). This CDR3 has 14 residues. Trimming removed 1 base at V and 9 bases at J, with 16 bases between. Looked up from germline, CDR1 is LGHNA and CDR2 is YNFKEQ. CDR3 amino acids: CASSQALQGIGQYF. The CDR3 coding sequence is TGTGCCAGCAGCCAAGCTTTGCAGGGCATAGGGCAGTACTTC.

The chain uses TRBV7-8 and TRBJ2-7; D may be TRBD1 (5 bases). V was cut by 1 base and J by 3 bases, with 16 bases left in between. This CDR3 is built from 16 residues. CDR1 is SGHVS and CDR2 is FQNEAQ in the germline V gene. CDR3: CASSLDGAPLFYEQYF. DNA for the CDR3: TGTGCCAGCAGCTTAGATGGGGCCCCCCTCTTCTACGAGCAGTACTTC.

The chain links TRBV29-1 to TRBJ2-3; TRBD2 aligns across 12 bases. The CDR3 sequence is 15 residues long. Looked up from germline, CDR1 is SQVTM and CDR2 is ANQGSEA. V lost 7 bases to trimming and J lost 2 bases; unmatched junction nucleotides: 7. The CDR3 DNA is TGCAGCGGGGTTCTAGCGGGGGGGTACACAGATACGCAGTATTTT. Translation: CSGVLAGGYTDTQYF.

The chain employs TRBV5-1 and TRBJ1-4; tentatively, D is TRBD1 (5 bases). The ends were cut back, 0 bases at V and 0 bases at J, with 18 bases in the middle. CDR1 SGHRS and CDR2 YFSETQ come from the germline V gene. The CDR3 is made up of 19 amino acids. The DNA for the CDR3 is TGCGCCAGCAGCTTGGTCGCAGGGAGGGTACGTGCAACTAATGAAAAACTGTTTTTT. It codes for CASSLVAGRVRATNEKLFF.

Comment on this clone: Mismatch with germline at one junction end may stem from a read error. The chain employs TRBV18 and TRBJ2-7; TRBD1 matches 8 bases. Per the germline V gene, CDR1 is KGHSH and CDR2 is LQKENI. The CDR3 extends over 13 amino acids. The CDR3 DNA is TGTGCCAGCTCACCAGGTACAGACAGGGGCTCCGAATTC. Its protein is CASSPGTDRGSEF.

This sequence joins TRBV25-1 and TRBJ1-1; D perhaps matches TRBD1 (6 bases). Per germline, CDR1 MGHDK and CDR2 SYGVNS. Trimming cost V 10 bases and J 0 bases, with 12 bases left between them. The CDR3 spans 13 residues. CDR3 sequence: CATLDSLNTEAFF. The CDR3 DNA reads TGTGCCACCTTGGACAGCCTGAACACTGAAGCTTTCTTT. Variable domain in full (rest from reference TRBV25-1 and TRBJ1-1): EADIYQTPRYLVIGTGKKITLECSQTMGHDKMYWYQQDPGMELHLIHYSYGVNSTEKGDLSSESTVSRIRTEHFPLTLESARPSHTSQYLCATLDSLNTEAFFGQGTRLTVV.

This chain uses TRBV7-2 with TRBJ1-5, with TRBD1 matching 7 bases. The V segment lost 5 bases and the J segment 5 bases; nucleotides outside the gene matches: 9. CDR3 length equals 15 residues. Germline lookup yields CDR1 SGHTA and CDR2 FQGNSA. Here the CDR3 reads CASSPRTGQDQPQHF. CDR3 in DNA: TGTGCCAGCAGCCCGCGGACAGGACAAGATCAGCCCCAGCATTTT.

V and J are TRBV7-9 and TRBJ2-2; perhaps TRBD2 as D (6 bases). The CDR3 spans 17 residues. The germline gives CDR1 SEHNR, CDR2 FQNEAQ (reference sequence). V lost 0 bases and J lost 6, with 17 bases in between. The CDR3 reads CASSLAAGTPVAGELFF. CDR3 in DNA: TGTGCCAGCAGCTTAGCAGCTGGGACTCCCGTGGCCGGGGAGCTGTTTTTT.

The chain combines TRBV27 with TRBJ2-7, with a tentative D call TRBD2 (5 bases). Trimming took off 6 bases at V and 2 bases at J, with 20 bases between the two ends. CDR1 MNHEY and CDR2 SMNVEV come from the germline V gene (reference sequence). The CDR3 loop spans 16 amino acids. The CDR3 here is CASRRIMDFTTYEQYF. The DNA for the CDR3 is TGTGCCAGCAGACGGATCATGGACTTTACTACCTACGAGCAGTACTTC.

The V call is TRBV3-1 (or the pseudogene TRBV3-2), the J call TRBJ2-7, with 11 bases fitting TRBD2. Germline CDR1 is LGHDT and CDR2 is YNNKEL (reference sequence). The CDR3 contains 15 residues. V was clipped by 2 bases and J by 2 bases; unmatched bases: 2. CDR3 loop: CASSQTSGGPYEQYF. CDR3 nucleotide sequence: TGTGCCAGCAGCCAAACTAGCGGGGGACCCTACGAGCAGTACTTC.

The chain employs TRBV7-6 and TRBJ2-2; 9 bases map to TRBD2. CDR1 SGHVS and CDR2 FNYEAQ come from the germline V gene. The length of the CDR3 is 17 residues. Trimming took 0 bases from V and 3 from J; bases not matched to a gene: 5. The CDR3 nucleotides read TGTGCCAGCAGCTTAGCGCTCGAGCGGGGGGACACCGGGGAGCTGTTTTTT. It codes for CASSLALERGDTGELFF.